Listed below are T cell receptor beta chains from one sample, sequenced in a study of OX40 agonist ivuxolimab in advanced cancers. TCRdb's table, derived via immunoSEQ multiplex PCR, lists solely in-frame clones and lacks some. The sample comprises approximately 110,000 clones, around 92% of which are singletons, and approximately 0.81% rests with the top ten. Source: CD4+ or CD8+ T cells sorted from blood, taken in a trial of the OX40 agonist ivuxolimab. These receptors were taken from an adult with an advanced solid tumor such as melanoma, head and neck, liver or kidney cancer. The CDR3 runs from the conserved cysteine through the conserved F or W. Fields, in order: D gene, J gene, V gene, clone size, CDR3 protein, CDR3 DNA. D genes are given only for firm matches. Clone size, where shown, is once, few, many, or a class for clones that have expanded.

>NA|TRBJ1-1|TRBV5-1|NA
CASSWRSPVNTEAFF
TGCGCCAGCAGCTGGAGATCCCCTGTGAACACTGAAGCTTTCTTT
>NA|TRBJ1-4|TRBV7-8|NA
CASSFGLRNEKLFF
TGTGCCAGCAGCTTCGGACTTCGGAATGAAAAACTGTTTTTT
>NA|TRBJ2-2|TRBV19|few
CASSKTTNLGELFF
TGTGCCAGTAGTAAGACTACCAACCTCGGGGAGCTGTTTTTT
>TRBD2|TRBJ2-1|TRBV5-1|NA
CASSFTLAGGYNEQFF
TGCGCCAGCAGCTTCACCCTAGCGGGAGGGTACAATGAGCAGTTCTTC
>NA|TRBJ1-2|TRBV7-3|NA
CASSSLVRLQLNYGYTF
TGTGCCAGCAGCTCATTGGTTAGACTGCAACTGAACTATGGCTACACCTTC
>NA|TRBJ1-5|TRBV5-1|NA
CASSIGGAESVPHF
TGCGCCAGCAGCATCGGCGGGGCTGAATCGGTCCCGCATTTT
>NA|TRBJ2-3|TRBV9|NA
CASSGRGFGTDTQYF
TGTGCCAGCAGCGGTCGCGGGTTTGGGACAGATACGCAGTATTTT
>NA|TRBJ1-1|TRBV21-1|NA
CASRGDRMNTEAFF
TGTGCCAGCAGGGGGGACAGGATGAACACTGAAGCTTTCTTT
>TRBD2|TRBJ2-2|TRBV30|NA
CAWSASGGWGELFF
TGTGCCTGGAGTGCTAGCGGGGGATGGGGGGAGCTGTTTTTT
>TRBD2|TRBJ2-3|TRBV5-1|NA
CASSWPIAGGDTDTQYF
TGCGCCAGCAGCTGGCCGATAGCGGGAGGGGACACAGATACGCAGTATTTT
>TRBD1|TRBJ2-7|TRBV2|NA
CASLRDSSYEQYF
TGTGCCAGCCTCCGGGACAGCTCCTACGAGCAGTACTTC
>TRBD1|TRBJ1-2|TRBV5-1|NA
CASSSTMTGRYGYTF
TGCGCCAGCAGCTCGACTATGACAGGGCGCTATGGCTACACCTTC
>TRBD2|TRBJ2-1|TRBV2|NA
CASSEAGLAGGLGNNEQFF
TGTGCCAGCAGTGAAGCAGGACTAGCGGGAGGACTAGGCAACAATGAGCAGTTCTTC
>NA|TRBJ2-7|TRBV11-1|NA
CASSSPPGAYEQYF
TGTGCCAGCAGCTCCCCCCCAGGGGCCTACGAGCAGTACTTC
>TRBD1|TRBJ2-2|TRBV5-1|NA
CASSLGTGLNGELFF
TGCGCCAGCAGCTTGGGGACAGGGCTGAACGGGGAGCTGTTTTTT
>NA|TRBJ2-2|TRBV10-3|NA
CAIRDPLGELFF
TGTGCCATCAGGGACCCCCTCGGGGAGCTGTTTTTT
>TRBD2|TRBJ2-2|TRBV27|NA
CAKMTGLAGVRGRTGELFF
TGTGCCAAGATGACGGGACTAGCGGGAGTAAGGGGTAGAACCGGGGAGCTGTTTTTT
>TRBD2|TRBJ2-1|TRBV9|once
CASSPETSGLALYNEQFF
TGTGCCAGCAGCCCAGAGACTAGCGGGCTTGCCCTCTACAATGAGCAGTTCTTC
>NA|TRBJ1-2|TRBV2|few
CASKGGDYGYTF
TGTGCCAGCAAGGGCGGGGACTATGGCTACACCTTC
>NA|TRBJ1-1|TRBV7-8|NA
CASSLALGGSTEAFF
TGTGCCAGCAGCTTAGCGTTGGGGGGAAGCACTGAAGCTTTCTTT
>NA|TRBJ1-1|TRBV6-6|NA
CASSYGQGVNTEAFF
TGTGCCAGCAGTTACGGCCAGGGAGTGAACACTGAAGCTTTCTTT
>NA|TRBJ2-2|TRBV5-6|NA
CASSRPGPGELFF
TGTGCCAGCAGCAGACCAGGGCCCGGGGAGCTGTTTTTT
>NA|TRBJ1-1|TRBV5-8|NA
CASSLGAGIRTEAFF
TGTGCCAGCAGCTTGGGCGCAGGAATTCGGACTGAAGCTTTCTTT